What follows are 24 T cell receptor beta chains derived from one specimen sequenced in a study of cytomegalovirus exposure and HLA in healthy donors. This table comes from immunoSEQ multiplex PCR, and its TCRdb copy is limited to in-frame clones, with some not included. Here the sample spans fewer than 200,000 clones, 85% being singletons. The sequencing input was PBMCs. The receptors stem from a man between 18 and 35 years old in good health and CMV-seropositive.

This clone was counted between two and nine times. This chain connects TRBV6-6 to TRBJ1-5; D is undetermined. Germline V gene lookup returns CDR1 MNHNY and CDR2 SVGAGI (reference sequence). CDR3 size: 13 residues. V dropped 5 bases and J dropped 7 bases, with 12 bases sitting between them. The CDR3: CASSVTSRQPQHF. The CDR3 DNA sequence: TGTGCCAGCAGTGTCACGTCCCGGCAGCCCCAGCATTTT.

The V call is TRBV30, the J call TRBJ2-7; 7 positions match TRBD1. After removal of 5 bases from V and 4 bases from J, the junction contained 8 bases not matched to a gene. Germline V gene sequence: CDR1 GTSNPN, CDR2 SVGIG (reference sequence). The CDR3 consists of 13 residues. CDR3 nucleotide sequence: TGTGCCTGGTTAGGACAGGAAGGGTACGAGCAGTACTTC. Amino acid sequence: CAWLGQEGYEQYF.

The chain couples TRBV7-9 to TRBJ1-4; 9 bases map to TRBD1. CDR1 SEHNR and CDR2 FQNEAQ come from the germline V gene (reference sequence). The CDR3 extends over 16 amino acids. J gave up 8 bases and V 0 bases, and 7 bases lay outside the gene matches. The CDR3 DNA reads TGTGCCAGCAGCTTAGCTTGGGACAGGGACGAAGAAAAACTGTTTTTT. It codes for CASSLAWDRDEEKLFF.

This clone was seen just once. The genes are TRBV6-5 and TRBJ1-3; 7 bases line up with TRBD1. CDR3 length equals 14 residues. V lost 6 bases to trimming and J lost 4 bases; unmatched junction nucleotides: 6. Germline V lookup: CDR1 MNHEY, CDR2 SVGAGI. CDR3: CASRQTGVGNTIYF. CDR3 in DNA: TGTGCCAGCAGACAAACAGGGGTCGGAAACACCATATATTTT.

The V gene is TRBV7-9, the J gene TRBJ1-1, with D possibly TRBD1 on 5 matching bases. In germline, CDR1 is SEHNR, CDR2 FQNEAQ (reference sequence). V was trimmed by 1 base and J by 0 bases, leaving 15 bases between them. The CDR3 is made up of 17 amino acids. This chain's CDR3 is CASSLGGSRPMNTEAFF. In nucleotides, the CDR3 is TGTGCCAGCAGCTTAGGGGGCTCCCGACCTATGAACACTGAAGCTTTCTTT.

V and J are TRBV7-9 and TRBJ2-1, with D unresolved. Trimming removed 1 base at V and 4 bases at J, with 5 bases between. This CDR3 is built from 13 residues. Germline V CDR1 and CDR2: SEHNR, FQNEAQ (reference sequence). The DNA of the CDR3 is TGTGCCAGCAGCTTAGACAGTTACAATGAGCAGTTCTTC. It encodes CASSLDSYNEQFF.

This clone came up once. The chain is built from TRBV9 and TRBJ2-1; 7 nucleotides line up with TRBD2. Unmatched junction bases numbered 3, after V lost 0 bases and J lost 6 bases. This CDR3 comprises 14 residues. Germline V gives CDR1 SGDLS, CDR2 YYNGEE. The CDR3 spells CASSVGGSGNEQFF. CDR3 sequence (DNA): TGTGCCAGCAGCGTAGGCGGGAGTGGCAATGAGCAGTTCTTC.

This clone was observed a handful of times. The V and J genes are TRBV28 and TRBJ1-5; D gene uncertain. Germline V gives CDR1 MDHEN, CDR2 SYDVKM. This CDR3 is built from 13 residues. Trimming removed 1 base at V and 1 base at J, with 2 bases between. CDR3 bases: TGTGCCAGCAGTTTATTAAGCAATCAGCCCCAGCATTTT. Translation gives CASSLLSNQPQHF.

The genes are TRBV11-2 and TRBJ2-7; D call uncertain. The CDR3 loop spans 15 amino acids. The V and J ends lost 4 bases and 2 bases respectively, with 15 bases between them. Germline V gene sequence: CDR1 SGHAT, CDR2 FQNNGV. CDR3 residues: CASSSPRQTTYEQYF. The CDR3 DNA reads TGTGCCAGCAGCTCCCCACGACAAACGACCTACGAGCAGTACTTC.

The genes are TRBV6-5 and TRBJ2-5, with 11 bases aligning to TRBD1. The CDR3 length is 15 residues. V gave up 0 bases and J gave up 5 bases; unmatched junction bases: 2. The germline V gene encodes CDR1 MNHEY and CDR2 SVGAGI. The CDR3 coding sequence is TGTGCCAGCAGTTACTCAGGGACAGGGGGGGAGACCCAGTACTTC. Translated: CASSYSGTGGETQYF.

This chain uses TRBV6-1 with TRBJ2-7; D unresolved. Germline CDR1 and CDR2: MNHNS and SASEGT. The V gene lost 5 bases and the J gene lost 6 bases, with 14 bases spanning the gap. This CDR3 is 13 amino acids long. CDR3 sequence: CASSHNPFGEQYF. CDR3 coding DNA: TGTGCCAGCAGTCACAACCCGTTTGGCGAGCAGTACTTC.

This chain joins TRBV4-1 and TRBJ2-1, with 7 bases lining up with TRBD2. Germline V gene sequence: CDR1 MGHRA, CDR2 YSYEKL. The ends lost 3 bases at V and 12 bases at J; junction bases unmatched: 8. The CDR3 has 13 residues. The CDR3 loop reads CASSQALAVVQFF. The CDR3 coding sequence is TGCGCCAGCAGCCAGGCCCTAGCGGTCGTGCAGTTCTTC.

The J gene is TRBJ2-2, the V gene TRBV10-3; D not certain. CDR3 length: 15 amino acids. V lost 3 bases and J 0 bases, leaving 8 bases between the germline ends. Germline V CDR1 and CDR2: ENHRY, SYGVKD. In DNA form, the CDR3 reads TGTGCCATCAGTGACCCGACATCGAACACCGGGGAGCTGTTTTTT. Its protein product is CAISDPTSNTGELFF.

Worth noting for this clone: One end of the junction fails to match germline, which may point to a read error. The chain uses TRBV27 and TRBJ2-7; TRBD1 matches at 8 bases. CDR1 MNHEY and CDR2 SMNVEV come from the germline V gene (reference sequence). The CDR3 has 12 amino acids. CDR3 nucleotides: TGTGCCAGCAGTCCCTTCCCGGGACAGGACACATTC. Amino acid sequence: CASSPFPGQDTF.

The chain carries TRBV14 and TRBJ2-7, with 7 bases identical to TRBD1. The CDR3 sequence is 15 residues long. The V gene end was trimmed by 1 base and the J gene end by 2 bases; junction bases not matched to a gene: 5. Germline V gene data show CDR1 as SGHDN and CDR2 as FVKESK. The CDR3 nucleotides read TGTGCCAGCAGCCAAGCTACAGGGGCCGCCTACGAGCAGTACTTC. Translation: CASSQATGAAYEQYF.

The CDR3 DNA is TGCGCCAGCAGTGAGGGGACAGGGAATGGCTACACCTTC. Protein product: CASSEGTGNGYTF. The chain carries TRBV10-2 and TRBJ1-2; 9 nucleotides agree with TRBD1. Losses at the gene ends were 2 bases for V and 6 bases for J; bases not matched to a gene: 1. Per germline, CDR1 WSHSY and CDR2 SAAADI. The CDR3 runs to 13 residues.

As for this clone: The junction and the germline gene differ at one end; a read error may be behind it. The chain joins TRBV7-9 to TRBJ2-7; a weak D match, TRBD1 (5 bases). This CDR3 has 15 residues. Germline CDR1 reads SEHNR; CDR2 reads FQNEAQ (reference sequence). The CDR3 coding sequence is TGTGCCAGCAGCTTAGCCCCAGGGCTCTCCCACGAGCAGTACTTC. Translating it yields CASSLAPGLSHEQYF.

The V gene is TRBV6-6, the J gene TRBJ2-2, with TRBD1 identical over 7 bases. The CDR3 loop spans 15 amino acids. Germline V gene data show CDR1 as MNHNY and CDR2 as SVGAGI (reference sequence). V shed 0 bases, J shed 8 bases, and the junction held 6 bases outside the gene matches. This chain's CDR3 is CASSYSTTGSGELFF. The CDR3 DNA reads TGTGCCAGCAGTTACTCGACGACAGGGTCGGGGGAGCTGTTTTTT.

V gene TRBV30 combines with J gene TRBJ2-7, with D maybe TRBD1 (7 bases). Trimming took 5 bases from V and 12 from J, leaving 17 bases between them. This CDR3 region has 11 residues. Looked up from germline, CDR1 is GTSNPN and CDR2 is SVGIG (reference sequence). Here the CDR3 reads CAWWTGGESYF. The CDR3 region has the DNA TGTGCCTGGTGGACAGGCGGGGAGTCGTACTTC.

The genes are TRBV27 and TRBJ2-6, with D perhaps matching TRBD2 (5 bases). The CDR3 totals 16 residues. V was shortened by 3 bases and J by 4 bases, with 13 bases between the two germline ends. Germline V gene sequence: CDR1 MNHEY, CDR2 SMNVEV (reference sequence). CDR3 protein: CASSFLGVSGANVLTF. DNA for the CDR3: TGTGCCAGCAGTTTCCTCGGGGTCTCCGGGGCCAACGTCCTGACTTTC.

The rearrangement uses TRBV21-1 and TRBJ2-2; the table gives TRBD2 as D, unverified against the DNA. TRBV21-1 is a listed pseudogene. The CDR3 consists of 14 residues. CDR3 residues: CASSKRGGTGELFF. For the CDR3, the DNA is TGTGCCAGCAGCAAAAGGGGGGGCACCGGGGAGCTGTTTTTT.

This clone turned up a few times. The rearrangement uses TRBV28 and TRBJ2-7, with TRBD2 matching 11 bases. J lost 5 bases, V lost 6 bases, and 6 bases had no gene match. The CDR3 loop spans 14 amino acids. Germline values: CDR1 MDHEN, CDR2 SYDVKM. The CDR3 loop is CASSLAGGWDEQYF. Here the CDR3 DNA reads TGTGCCAGCAGCCTAGCGGGAGGATGGGACGAGCAGTACTTC.

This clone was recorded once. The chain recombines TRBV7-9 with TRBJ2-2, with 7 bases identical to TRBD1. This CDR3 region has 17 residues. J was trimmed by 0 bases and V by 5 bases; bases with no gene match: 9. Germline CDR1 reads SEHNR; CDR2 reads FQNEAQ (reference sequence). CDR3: CASSTTLQGPNTGELFF. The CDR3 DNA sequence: TGTGCCAGCAGCACAACTTTACAGGGGCCGAACACCGGGGAGCTGTTTTTT.

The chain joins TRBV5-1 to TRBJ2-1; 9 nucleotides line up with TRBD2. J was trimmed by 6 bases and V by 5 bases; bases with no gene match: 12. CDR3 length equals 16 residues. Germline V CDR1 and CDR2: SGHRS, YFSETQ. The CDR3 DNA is TGCGCCAGCAGTAACACTCCTAGCGGGGAACCCAATGAGCAGTTCTTC. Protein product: CASSNTPSGEPNEQFF.